Below, 26 T cell receptor beta chains from the same sample are listed, as sequenced in a study of blood T cell repertoires in COVID-19. Assay used: immunoSEQ multiplex PCR; TCRdb lists only in-frame clones, some missing. The repertoire holds about 300,000 clones, with more than 75% as singletons. The sequencing sample was made of PBMCs or T cells enriched from blood (not recorded which). These receptors all stem from a man in his thirties or forties who had recovered from COVID-19.

The V gene is TRBV5-8, the J gene TRBJ1-1, with D perhaps matching TRBD1 (6 bases). Trimming stripped 2 bases from V and 8 bases from J, with 10 bases between. This CDR3 has 12 residues. Germline CDR1 reads SGHTS; CDR2 reads YDEGEE. The CDR3 DNA is TGTGCCAGCAGCTTCGACAGGCCAGAAGCTTTCTTT. It translates to CASSFDRPEAFF.

This clone appeared once. The V and J genes are TRBV6-1 and TRBJ1-2, with 7 bases that match TRBD1. The CDR3 sequence is 15 residues long. CDR1 is MNHNS, CDR2 SASEGT, per germline. With V trimmed by 2 bases and J by 5 bases, 8 bases remained unmatched. CDR3 bases: TGTGCCAGCAGTGAATCAACCAGGGGGAAGTATGGCTACACCTTC. This sequence encodes CASSESTRGKYGYTF.

CDR3 sequence: CASSARQGDEQFF. The CDR3, as DNA: TGTGCCAGCAGCGCCCGACAGGGTGATGAGCAGTTCTTC. V gene TRBV14 combines with J gene TRBJ2-1, with 7 bases aligning to TRBD1. Trimming removed 5 bases from V and 8 bases from J; junction bases left unmatched: 6. CDR3 length equals 13 residues. Looked up from germline, CDR1 is SGHDN and CDR2 is FVKESK.

This sequence joins TRBV5-1 and TRBJ1-2; the D is unclear. CDR3 length: 14 residues. Germline values: CDR1 SGHRS, CDR2 YFSETQ. V lost 4 bases and J 6 bases, leaving 16 bases between the germline ends. The CDR3 region is CASSPETRVNGYTF. Written as DNA, the CDR3 is TGCGCCAGCAGCCCAGAGACAAGAGTCAATGGCTACACCTTC.

The gene calls are TRBV27 and TRBJ2-1, with D possibly TRBD2 on 6 matching bases. V gave up 2 bases and J gave up 2 bases, with 13 bases separating them. This CDR3 region has 16 residues. Per germline, CDR1 MNHEY and CDR2 SMNVEV (reference sequence). The CDR3 sequence: CASSLSSGAPYNEQFF. CDR3 sequence (DNA): TGTGCCAGCAGTTTAAGCTCGGGAGCCCCCTACAATGAGCAGTTCTTC.

CDR3 bases: TGCGCCAGCAGCCAAGAGCCGGGGATGTGGGCATCCGGGGAGCTGTTTTTT. Translating gives CASSQEPGMWASGELFF. This chain links TRBV4-1 with TRBJ2-2, with TRBD2 as a possible D gene (5 bases). Germline CDR1 MGHRA, CDR2 YSYEKL. V was trimmed by 0 bases and J by 6 bases, leaving 17 bases between them. The CDR3 is 17 residues long.

This clone showed up just once. V is TRBV5-4 and J is TRBJ2-2, with D possibly TRBD1 on 5 matching bases. This CDR3 is 15 amino acids long. In germline, CDR1 is SGHNT, CDR2 YYREEE (reference sequence). Trimming took off 5 bases at V and 5 bases at J, with 16 bases between the two ends. The DNA for the CDR3 is TGTGCCAGCAGACCAGGCCAGGGATATACCGGGGAGCTGTTTTTT. Its protein is CASRPGQGYTGELFF.

This chain links TRBV6-7 with TRBJ2-3; TRBD2 agrees at 9 bases. TRBV6-7 is an open reading frame whose function is uncertain. With V trimmed by 2 bases and J by 14 bases, 11 bases remained unmatched. The CDR3 covers 14 residues. CDR3 region: CASSYPGLALPPYF. CDR3 coding DNA: TGTGCCAGCAGTTACCCCGGACTAGCGCTCCCCCCGTATTTT.

The CDR3 region has the DNA TGTGCCACCAGCAAGAGGACTCAGGGGGGCATTCAGTACTTC. It is translated as CATSKRTQGGIQYF. The chain couples TRBV15 to TRBJ2-4; D is perhaps TRBD1 (7 bases). The CDR3 is 14 amino acids. Germline V CDR1 and CDR2: LNHNV, YYDKDF (reference sequence). V lost 4 bases and J 9 bases, leaving 16 bases between the germline ends.

The J gene is TRBJ2-7, the V gene TRBV5-1, with D possibly TRBD1 on 6 matching bases. V was pared by 0 bases and J by 4 bases, with 11 bases between. CDR3 length equals 14 residues. The V gene's germline CDR1 is SGHRS and CDR2 YFSETQ. The DNA for the CDR3 is TGCGCCAGCAGCTTGGAGAACAGGGATTACGAGCAGTACTTC. Protein product: CASSLENRDYEQYF.

This chain connects TRBV3-1 (or the pseudogene TRBV3-2) to TRBJ2-2; 7 bases align to TRBD1. V was clipped by 4 bases and J by 4 bases; unmatched bases: 3. The CDR3 is 14 amino acids. Per the germline V gene, CDR1 is LGHDT and CDR2 is YNNKEL (reference sequence). CDR3 nucleotide sequence: TGTGCCAGCAGCCTACAGGGGACCACCGGGGAGCTGTTTTTT. It encodes CASSLQGTTGELFF.

This clone is a singleton in its sample. V and J are TRBV9 and TRBJ2-2, with no clear D. CDR1 SGDLS and CDR2 YYNGEE come from the germline V gene. Trimming cost V 2 bases and J 0 bases, with 8 bases left between them. The CDR3 consists of 15 residues. Here the CDR3 DNA reads TGTGCCAGCAGCGTTTTTACAGCGAACACCGGGGAGCTGTTTTTT. Protein sequence: CASSVFTANTGELFF.

This chain's CDR3 is CSASSSGRISPAYEQYF. The DNA of the CDR3 is TGCAGTGCTAGTTCTAGCGGGAGAATTTCCCCGGCCTACGAGCAGTACTTC. The chain combines TRBV20-1 with TRBJ2-7; 10 nucleotides line up with TRBD2. The CDR3 length is 17 residues. The V gene end was trimmed by 3 bases and the J gene end by 2 bases; junction bases not matched to a gene: 13. The germline CDR1 and CDR2 sequences are DFQATT and SNEGSKA (reference sequence).

The rearrangement joins TRBV5-5 to TRBJ2-7, with D maybe TRBD2 (5 bases). Trimming shortened V by 4 bases and J by 9 bases, and 17 bases separated the two germline ends. The length of the CDR3 is 13 residues. CDR1 and CDR2 (germline): SGHKS, YYEKEE (reference sequence). CDR3 DNA: TGTGCCAGCAGCATCTCGGACCAGAGCGGGCAGTACTTC. Its protein product is CASSISDQSGQYF.

This rearrangement joins TRBV5-1 to TRBJ2-2, with 11 bases fitting TRBD1. Germline V gives CDR1 SGHRS, CDR2 YFSETQ. The CDR3 totals 16 residues. Trimming removed 2 bases from V and 4 bases from J; junction bases left unmatched: 4. The CDR3 loop is CASSLGTGGLTGELFF. Here the CDR3 DNA reads TGCGCCAGCAGCTTAGGGACAGGGGGTCTCACCGGGGAGCTGTTTTTT. Filled out from reference TRBV5-1 and TRBJ2-2, the complete variable domain reads KAGVTQTPRYLIKTRGQQVTLSCSPISGHRSVSWYQQTPGQGLQFLFEYFSETQRNKGNFPGRFSGRQFSNSRSEMNVSTLELGDSALYLCASSLGTGGLTGELFFGEGSRLTVL.

The rearrangement uses TRBV30 and TRBJ2-1; D uncertain. Trimming left V 7 bases short and J 0 bases short, with 10 bases between. The germline V gene has CDR1 GTSNPN and CDR2 SVGIG (reference sequence). There are 13 residues in the CDR3. The CDR3 nucleotides are TGTGCCTCGGCGCCTAGCTCCTACAATGAGCAGTTCTTC. Residues: CASAPSSYNEQFF.

The genes are TRBV5-6 and TRBJ1-2, with 7 bases matching TRBD1. Germline trimming cut 2 bases from V and 5 bases from J; bases unmatched to any gene: 6. The CDR3 is 14 residues long. Germline V gene lookup returns CDR1 SGHDT and CDR2 YYEEEE. CDR3 coding DNA: TGTGCCAGCAGCTTCGGACAGGCTAGGTATGGCTACACCTTC. It is translated as CASSFGQARYGYTF.

The chain links TRBV2 to TRBJ2-2, with unresolved D. Germline lookup yields CDR1 SNHLY and CDR2 FYNNEI. Trimming took 6 bases from V and 5 from J, leaving 10 bases between them. CDR3 size: 13 residues. This chain's CDR3 is CASRPERTGELFF. CDR3 DNA: TGTGCCAGCAGGCCGGAGAGGACCGGGGAGCTGTTTTTT.

The rearrangement uses TRBV7-9 and TRBJ2-7, with TRBD1 matching 9 bases. This CDR3 region has 16 residues. CDR1 and CDR2 from the germline V gene are SEHNR and FQNEAQ (reference sequence). The junction had 9 bases not matched to a gene; V was cut back by 4 bases and J by 2 bases. The CDR3 region has the DNA TGTGCCAGCAGCTCAACTATACAGGGGGCGACCTACGAGCAGTACTTC. Protein sequence: CASSSTIQGATYEQYF. Full variable domain (remainder filled in from reference TRBV7-9 and TRBJ2-7): DTGVSQNPRHKITKRGQNVTFRCDPISEHNRLYWYRQTLGQGPEFLTYFQNEAQLEKSRLLSDRFSAERPKGSFSTLEIQRTEQGDSAMYLCASSSTIQGATYEQYFGPGTRLTVT.

V gene TRBV6-4 combines with J gene TRBJ1-3; D ambiguous. V shed 6 bases and J shed 1 base, with 16 bases lying between them. This CDR3 has 16 residues. The germline CDR1 and CDR2 sequences are MRHNA and SNTAGT. CDR3 sequence: CASRPWGRRSGNTIYF. CDR3 DNA: TGTGCCAGCAGGCCTTGGGGTAGGAGGTCTGGAAACACCATATATTTT.

V usage is TRBV11-2 and J usage is TRBJ1-2; TRBD1 matches at 7 bases. The J segment lost 3 bases and the V segment lost 4 bases, leaving 2 bases of the junction unmatched. Germline V gene lookup returns CDR1 SGHAT and CDR2 FQNNGV. The CDR3 totals 13 residues. The CDR3 here is CASSSGTDYGYTF. CDR3 bases: TGTGCCAGCAGCTCCGGGACAGACTATGGCTACACCTTC.

The chain links TRBV5-1 to TRBJ2-2; 7 nucleotides agree with TRBD1. The CDR3 consists of 16 residues. The trim removed 0 bases at V and 4 bases at J, leaving 6 bases unmatched. CDR1 is SGHRS, CDR2 YFSETQ, per germline. CDR3 coding DNA: TGCGCCAGCAGCTTGGAAGGACAGGTCGTCACCGGGGAGCTGTTTTTT. Translation gives CASSLEGQVVTGELFF.

The rearrangement links TRBV5-4 to TRBJ2-1, with D unresolved. The CDR3 sequence is 14 residues long. V was cut by 4 bases and J by 6 bases, with 14 bases left in between. Germline CDR1 SGHNT, CDR2 YYREEE (reference sequence). The CDR3 reads CASSPRQSSNEQFF. As DNA, the CDR3 is TGTGCCAGCAGCCCCCGCCAGTCGTCCAATGAGCAGTTCTTC.

The V and J genes are TRBV11-2 and TRBJ1-2; 7 nucleotides align to TRBD1. Unmatched junction bases numbered 12, after V lost 5 bases and J lost 0 bases. Per germline, CDR1 SGHAT and CDR2 FQNNGV. The length of the CDR3 is 17 residues. CDR3: CASSLRDSTLANYGYTF. Here the CDR3 DNA reads TGTGCCAGCAGCCTCAGGGACAGCACTCTAGCTAACTATGGCTACACCTTC.

This clone occurred a few times. The V call is TRBV9, the J call TRBJ2-1; 13 nucleotides match TRBD2. V lost 3 bases, J lost 0 bases, and 3 bases stayed unmatched. Per germline, CDR1 SGDLS and CDR2 YYNGEE. The CDR3 sequence is 17 residues long. The CDR3 region is CASSDRLAGGSYNEQFF. The CDR3 DNA follows: TGTGCCAGCAGCGACCGACTAGCGGGGGGCTCCTACAATGAGCAGTTCTTC.

The rearrangement joins TRBV6-5 to TRBJ2-3; tentatively, D is TRBD2 (6 bases). CDR1 MNHEY and CDR2 SVGAGI come from the germline V gene. The CDR3 is made up of 15 amino acids. V dropped 7 bases and J dropped 2 bases, with 16 bases sitting between them. CDR3 amino acids: CASTGVSGPTDTQYF. For the CDR3, the DNA is TGTGCCAGCACCGGTGTTAGCGGTCCCACAGATACGCAGTATTTT.